This T cell receptor beta chain was obtained from a study of fetal regulatory T cell absence and autoimmunity. Study-level information: IPEX patients had exocrine pancreas autoimmunity without clinical diabetes.

A remark on this clone: The antigen is undetermined.

Assay: immunoSEQ multiplex PCR; the TCRdb copy retains only in-frame clones and omits some. The profile shows some 50,000 clones, about 86% of them singletons. The germline gives CDR1 SGHVS, CDR2 FQNEAQ. V lost 1 base, J lost 7 bases, and 4 bases lay in between. The CDR3 is 11 residues long. Study outcomes and limitations: Oligoclonal TCR enrichment in pancreas over cord blood reached over 90-fold for some clones. Pancreas and cord blood did not differ much in TRB family usage. Antigen-driven pancreatic autoimmunity before birth in IPEX was inferred from oligoclonal enrichment.

This TCR was sampled from a newborn boy with IPEX syndrome. The rearrangement uses TRBV7-8 and TRBJ1-1; D ambiguous. Input material: cord blood. CDR3 sequence: CASSLEGEAFF. For the CDR3, the DNA is TGTGCCAGCAGCTTAGAAGGTGAAGCTTTCTTT.